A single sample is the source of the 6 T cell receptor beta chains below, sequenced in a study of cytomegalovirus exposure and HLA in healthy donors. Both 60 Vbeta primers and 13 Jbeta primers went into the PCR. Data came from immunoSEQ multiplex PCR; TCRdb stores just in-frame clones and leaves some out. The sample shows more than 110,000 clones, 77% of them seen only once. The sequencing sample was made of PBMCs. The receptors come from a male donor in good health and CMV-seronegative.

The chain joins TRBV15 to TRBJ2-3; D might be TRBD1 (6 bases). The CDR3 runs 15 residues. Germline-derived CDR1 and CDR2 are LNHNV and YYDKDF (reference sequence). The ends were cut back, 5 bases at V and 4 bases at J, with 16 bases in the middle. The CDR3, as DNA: TGTGCCACCAGCCCCCGGGCAGGGGTCTCAGATACGCAGTATTTT. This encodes CATSPRAGVSDTQYF.

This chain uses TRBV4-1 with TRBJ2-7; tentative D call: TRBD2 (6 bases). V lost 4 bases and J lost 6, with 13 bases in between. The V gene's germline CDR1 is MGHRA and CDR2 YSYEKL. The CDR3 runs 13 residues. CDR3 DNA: TGCGCCAGCAGCCCATTGGGGGACTCCGAGCAGTACTTC. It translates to CASSPLGDSEQYF.

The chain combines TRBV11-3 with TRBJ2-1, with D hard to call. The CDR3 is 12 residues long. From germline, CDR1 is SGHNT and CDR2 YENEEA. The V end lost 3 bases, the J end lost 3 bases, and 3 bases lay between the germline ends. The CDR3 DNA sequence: TGTGCCAGCAGCTTCAACTACAATGAGCAGTTCTTC. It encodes CASSFNYNEQFF.

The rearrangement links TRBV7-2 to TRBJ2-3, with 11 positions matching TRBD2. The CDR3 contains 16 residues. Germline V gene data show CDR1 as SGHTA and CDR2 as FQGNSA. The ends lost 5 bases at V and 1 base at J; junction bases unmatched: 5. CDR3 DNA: TGTGCCAGCAGCCCAGAACTAGCGGGAGGCACAGATACGCAGTATTTT. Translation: CASSPELAGGTDTQYF.

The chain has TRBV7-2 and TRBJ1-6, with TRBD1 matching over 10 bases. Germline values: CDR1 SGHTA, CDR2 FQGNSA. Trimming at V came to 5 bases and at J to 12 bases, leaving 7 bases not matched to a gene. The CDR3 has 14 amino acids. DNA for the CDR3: TGTGCCAGCAGCACCGGGACAGGGGATGAACCCCTCCACTTT. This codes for CASSTGTGDEPLHF.

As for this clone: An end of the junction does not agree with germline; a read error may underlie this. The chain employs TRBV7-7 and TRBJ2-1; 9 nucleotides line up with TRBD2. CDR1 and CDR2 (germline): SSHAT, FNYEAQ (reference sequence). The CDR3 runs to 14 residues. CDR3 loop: CASSRLAEYNEQFF. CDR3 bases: TGTGCTAGCAGCCGACTAGCGGAATACAATGAGCAGTTCTTC.